This is a list of T cell receptor beta chains from one sample in a study of blood T cells in healthy people across ages. In TCRdb, the 5' RACE reads were re-called with MiXCR into one record per CDR3 protein. The sample has around 1,500,000 distinct CDR3 sequences, 42% seen once. What was sequenced was blood. These receptors originate from a woman aged 18 to 35 in good health. The CDR3 runs from the conserved cysteine through the conserved F or W. D genes are given only for firm matches. The size field is filled for only some rows; it gives once, few, many or a size class.

CDR3 DNA	CDR3 protein	J gene	clone size	V gene	D gene
TGTGCCAGCAGAGGTCATGAGCAGTTCTTC	CASRGHEQFF	TRBJ2-1	.	TRBV6-5	.
TGTGCCAGCAGCTTAGGGGGAGGGTATGAGCAGTTCTTC	CASSLGGGYEQFF	TRBJ2-1	many	TRBV7-8	TRBD2
TGCGCCAGCAGCTTGGTTACAGAGACCTACAATGAGCAGTTCTTC	CASSLVTETYNEQFF	TRBJ2-1	.	TRBV5-1	.
TGTGCCAGCAAAATGGGACAGGGATATCAGCCCCAGCATTTT	CASKMGQGYQPQHF	TRBJ1-5	.	TRBV2	TRBD1
TGCAGTGCTAGTGCCCAGGGGGCCTACAATGAGCAGTACTTC	CSASAQGAYNEQYF	TRBJ2-7	.	TRBV20-1	TRBD1
TGCGCCAGCAGCTTGAGGCAGGGGGCCGAGACCCAGTACTTC	CASSLRQGAETQYF	TRBJ2-5	few	TRBV5-1	TRBD1
TGTGCCAGCAGACCTCCCGGACAGGGATCCTACGAGCAGTACTTC	CASRPPGQGSYEQYF	TRBJ2-7	.	TRBV6-6	TRBD1
TGTGCCAGCATGACAGGGCCCCACGAGCAGTACTTC	CASMTGPHEQYF	TRBJ2-7	.	TRBV6-2/TRBV6-3	TRBD1
TGTGCCAGCTCATCCCAGGGGACCCCCGAACGCCAGCCCCAGCATTTT	CASSSQGTPERQPQHF	TRBJ1-5	.	TRBV18	.
TGCGCCAGCAGCCCGGCCGCGGGACAGTCGTACGAGCAGTACTTC	CASSPAAGQSYEQYF	TRBJ2-7	.	TRBV4-1	.
TGCAGCGTGGGGGACAGGGGAAAAGGCACAGATACGCAGTATTTT	CSVGDRGKGTDTQYF	TRBJ2-3	once	TRBV29-1	TRBD1
TGTGCCAGCAGCCCCCGGACAGGGCGGGCCGGGGAGCTGTTTTTT	CASSPRTGRAGELFF	TRBJ2-2	.	TRBV7-2	TRBD1
TGTGCCAGCAGTTACCCCGGGGAAAACAGGGTTTCACCCCTCCACTTT	CASSYPGENRVSPLHF	TRBJ1-6	once	TRBV6-6	.
TGCAGTGCTAGAAACTTGGGCCGGAGTGACAATCAGCCCCAGCATTTT	CSARNLGRSDNQPQHF	TRBJ1-5	.	TRBV20-1	.
TGTGCCAGCGGAGGTCAGAGAGGGACCGGGGAGCTGTTTTTT	CASGGQRGTGELFF	TRBJ2-2	few	TRBV12-3/TRBV12-4	.
TGCGCCAGCAGCTTGATCAGTGGGGATGAGCAGTACTTC	CASSLISGDEQYF	TRBJ2-7	.	TRBV5-1	.
TGTGCCGGCAGTGAACAGGGCCTCGACCTTTACAATGAGCAGTTCTTC	CAGSEQGLDLYNEQFF	TRBJ2-1	.	TRBV6-1	.
TGCGCCAGCAGCCGGCAGGGGTCCTCGGCCTTCTACGAGCAGTACTTC	CASSRQGSSAFYEQYF	TRBJ2-7	.	TRBV4-1	.
TGTGCCAGCCGTACCGACTGGTCTCCTACCAATGAGCAGTTCTTC	CASRTDWSPTNEQFF	TRBJ2-1	.	TRBV2	.
TGCGCCAGCAGCCACGAAAGAAGCCGGACAGGGATGGTGAATGGCTACACCTTC	CASSHERSRTGMVNGYTF	TRBJ1-2	few	TRBV5-1	TRBD1
TGTTGGCCTAGCAGGCTCCTAAATGAGCAGTTCTTC	CWPSRLLNEQFF	TRBJ2-1	.	TRBV6-1	.
TGTGCCAGCAGCCAAGGTAGCGGGGGGCCTAGCACAGATACGCAGTATTTT	CASSQGSGGPSTDTQYF	TRBJ2-3	.	TRBV3-1	TRBD2
TGTGCCATCAGCGGGGGCCCTAGCACAGATACGCAGTATTTT	CAISGGPSTDTQYF	TRBJ2-3	.	TRBV10-3	.
TGCAGTGCTCCAAATTCACGGACAGGGGACAGCCAGCCCCAGCATTTT	CSAPNSRTGDSQPQHF	TRBJ1-5	.	TRBV20-1	TRBD1
TGTGCCAGCAGCTTGCAATATGGGGGGGGGAGCACCGGGGAGCTGTTTTTT	CASSLQYGGGSTGELFF	TRBJ2-2	few	TRBV7-2	TRBD2
TGTGCCAGCAGCTTAGGGGGATCGTCACAGCTCCAGCATTTT	CASSLGGSSQLQHF	TRBJ1-5	.	TRBV7-2	.
TGCGCCAGCAGCCAAGATGTAGGCATCTCCTACAATGAGCAGTTCTTC	CASSQDVGISYNEQFF	TRBJ2-1	few	TRBV4-1	.
TGCAGTGCTAGAGGACCAAACAGGGGTGGCGAGCAGTACTTC	CSARGPNRGGEQYF	TRBJ2-7	.	TRBV20-1	TRBD1
TGTGCCAGCGTGAGGGACTACACAGATACGCAGTATTTT	CASVRDYTDTQYF	TRBJ2-3	.	TRBV6-1	TRBD2
TGTGCCAGCAGCTCCGAGGGACAGGGGGCAGGGGAGCAGTACTTC	CASSSEGQGAGEQYF	TRBJ2-7	.	TRBV11-1	TRBD1
TGTGCCAGCAGCGTAGCTCCCCCCGGCGGCTCCTACAAGGAGCAGTTCTTC	CASSVAPPGGSYKEQFF	TRBJ2-1	.	TRBV9	.
TGCAGTGCTCCTGCCGGGACAGGGGATGAAAAACTGTTTTTT	CSAPAGTGDEKLFF	TRBJ1-4	many	TRBV20-1	TRBD1
TGCAGTGCTAGACCCCCCGGGATGCCTTTTGAAAAACTGTTTTTT	CSARPPGMPFEKLFF	TRBJ1-4	few	TRBV20-1	.
TGTGCCAGCTCATTTTTTTGGGACAGAGAATCACCCCTCCACTTT	CASSFFWDRESPLHF	TRBJ1-6	.	TRBV27	TRBD1
TGTGCCACCAGCAGAGAAGAGGCCAATAGAGGGGGAAATGAGCAGTTCTTC	CATSREEANRGGNEQFF	TRBJ2-1	.	TRBV15	.
TGCAGTGCTAGAGAGCCCGGGAGAAGTTACGAGCAGTACTTC	CSAREPGRSYEQYF	TRBJ2-7	.	TRBV20-1	.
TGTGCTAGTGGTCTTCGGGCTAGCGGGAGCTACGAGCAGTACTTC	CASGLRASGSYEQYF	TRBJ2-7	few	TRBV12-5	TRBD2
TGTGCCAGCAGTGACCTAGCGGGGGTCACAGATACGCAGTATTTT	CASSDLAGVTDTQYF	TRBJ2-3	few	TRBV27	TRBD2
TGCAGTGCCACAAGGGGGGAGAATGAAGCTTTCTTT	CSATRGENEAFF	TRBJ1-1	few	TRBV20-1	.
TGTGCCAGCAGTAGAAACCCAGCGGGGATAAGCACAGATACGCAGTATTTT	CASSRNPAGISTDTQYF	TRBJ2-3	.	TRBV2	TRBD2
TGTGCCACCAGTGAACCCCGGACAGGTATACGCTCAGGCAATCAGCCCCAGCATTTT	CATSEPRTGIRSGNQPQHF	TRBJ1-5	.	TRBV15	TRBD1
TGCAGCGTTGGGGATTTGAGGGGCCTGATCTATGGCTACACCTTC	CSVGDLRGLIYGYTF	TRBJ1-2	.	TRBV29-1	.
TGTGCCAGCAGCCCCTGGGCTAGCGGGGACGATACGCAGTATTTT	CASSPWASGDDTQYF	TRBJ2-3	many	TRBV27	TRBD2
TGCAGTGCACCCAATCCCGGGACTAGCGGCACCTACGAGCAGTACTTC	CSAPNPGTSGTYEQYF	TRBJ2-7	.	TRBV20-1	TRBD2
TGCAGTGGAGTGGAGCGGGGCCTCTCCTACAATGAGCAGTTCTTC	CSGVERGLSYNEQFF	TRBJ2-1	few	TRBV20-1	TRBD2
TGCAGTGCTCCCGGCGACAGATACGAGCAGTACTTC	CSAPGDRYEQYF	TRBJ2-7	.	TRBV20-1	.
TGTGCCAGCAGCCAAGATCCGCCAAGGAGGTGGGAAAACTATGGCTACACCTTC	CASSQDPPRRWENYGYTF	TRBJ1-2	few	TRBV4-2	.
TGTGCCAGCAGCTCCAGGGGGATTGAAAAACTGTTTTTT	CASSSRGIEKLFF	TRBJ1-4	few	TRBV11-2	TRBD1
TGCGCCAGCAGCTTGGAGTGGGGGGTTGCCCTCTACAATGAGCAGTTCTTC	CASSLEWGVALYNEQFF	TRBJ2-1	few	TRBV5-1	.